Below, one TCR beta chain is given with its context. Other DNA sequences of this sample code for an identical CDR3. V was trimmed by 2 bases and J by 4 bases, leaving 6 bases between them. Germline V gene lookup returns CDR1 KGHSH and CDR2 LQKENI. The CDR3 runs to 13 residues. The source of the sample is a study of control samples from healthy donors and cancer patients. The data were produced by immunoSEQ multiplex PCR, yet TCRdb's version contains in-frame clones alone and is incomplete. The table includes about 49,000 clones, around 86% detected once. The specimen sequenced was PBMCs. The TCR was taken from a woman aged 50 to 65 with lung cancer. The chain uses TRBV18 and TRBJ2-1; no clear D gene. This chain's CDR3 is CASSPGQYNEQFF. The CDR3 DNA is TGTGCCAGCTCACCAGGGCAGTACAATGAGCAGTTCTTC.